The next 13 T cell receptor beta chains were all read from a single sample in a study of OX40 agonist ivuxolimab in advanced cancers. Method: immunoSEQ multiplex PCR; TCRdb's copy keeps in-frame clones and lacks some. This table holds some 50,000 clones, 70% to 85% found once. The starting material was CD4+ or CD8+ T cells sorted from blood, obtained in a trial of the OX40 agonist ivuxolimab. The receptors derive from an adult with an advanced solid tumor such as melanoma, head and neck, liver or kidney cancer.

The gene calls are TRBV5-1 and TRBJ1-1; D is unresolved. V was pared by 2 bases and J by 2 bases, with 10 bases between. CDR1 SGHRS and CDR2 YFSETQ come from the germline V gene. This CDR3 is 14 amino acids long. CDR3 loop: CASSFEISNTEAFF. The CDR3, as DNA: TGCGCCAGCAGCTTTGAGATTTCTAACACTGAAGCTTTCTTT.

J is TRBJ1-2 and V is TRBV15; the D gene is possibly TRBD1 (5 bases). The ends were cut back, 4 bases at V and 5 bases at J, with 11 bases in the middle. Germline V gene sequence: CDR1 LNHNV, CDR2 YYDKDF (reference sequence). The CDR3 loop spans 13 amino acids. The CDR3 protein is CATSIGESYGYTF. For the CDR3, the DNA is TGTGCCACCAGCATAGGGGAATCATATGGCTACACCTTC.

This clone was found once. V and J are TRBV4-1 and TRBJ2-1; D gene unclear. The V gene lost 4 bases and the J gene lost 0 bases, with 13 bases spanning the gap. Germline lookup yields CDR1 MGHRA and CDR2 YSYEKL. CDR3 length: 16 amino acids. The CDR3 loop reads CASSPTFGDSYNEQFF. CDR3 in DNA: TGCGCCAGCAGCCCGACGTTTGGGGACTCCTACAATGAGCAGTTCTTC.

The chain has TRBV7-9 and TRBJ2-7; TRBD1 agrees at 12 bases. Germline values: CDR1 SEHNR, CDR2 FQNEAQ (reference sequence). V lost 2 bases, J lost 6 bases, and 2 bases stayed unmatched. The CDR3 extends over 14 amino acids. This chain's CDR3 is CASSLRDRGPEQYF. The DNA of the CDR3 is TGTGCCAGCAGCTTAAGGGACAGGGGGCCCGAGCAGTACTTC.

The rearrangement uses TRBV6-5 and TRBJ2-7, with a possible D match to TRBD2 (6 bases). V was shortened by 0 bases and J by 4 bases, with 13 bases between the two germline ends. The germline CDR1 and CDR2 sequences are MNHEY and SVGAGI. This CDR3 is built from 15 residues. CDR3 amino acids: CASSYSEGRGYEQYF. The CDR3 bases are TGTGCCAGCAGTTACTCGGAGGGGCGGGGATACGAGCAGTACTTC.

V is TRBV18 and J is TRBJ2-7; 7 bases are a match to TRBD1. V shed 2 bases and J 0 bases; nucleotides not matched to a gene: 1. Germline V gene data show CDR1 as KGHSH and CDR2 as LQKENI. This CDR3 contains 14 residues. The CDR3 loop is CASSPRTGSYEQYF. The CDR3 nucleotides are TGTGCCAGCTCACCAAGGACAGGCTCCTACGAGCAGTACTTC.

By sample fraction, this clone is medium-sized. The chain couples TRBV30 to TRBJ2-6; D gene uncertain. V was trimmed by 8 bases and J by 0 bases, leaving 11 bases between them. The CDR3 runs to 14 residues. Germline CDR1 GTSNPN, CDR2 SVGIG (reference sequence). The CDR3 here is CAGKKPSGANVLTF. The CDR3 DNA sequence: TGTGCCGGAAAGAAACCCTCTGGGGCCAACGTCCTGACTTTC.

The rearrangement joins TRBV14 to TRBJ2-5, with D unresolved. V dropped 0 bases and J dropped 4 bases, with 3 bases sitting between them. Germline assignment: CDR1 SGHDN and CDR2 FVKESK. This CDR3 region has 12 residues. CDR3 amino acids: CASSQDLETQYF. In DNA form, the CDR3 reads TGTGCCAGCAGCCAAGACTTAGAGACCCAGTACTTC.

CDR3 protein: CASSVTGVRTEAFF. In DNA form, the CDR3 reads TGTGCCAGCAGTGTAACAGGGGTAAGGACTGAAGCTTTCTTT. This chain uses TRBV6-1 with TRBJ1-1; 7 bases agree with TRBD1. The germline V gene has CDR1 MNHNS and CDR2 SASEGT. The CDR3 loop spans 14 amino acids. Trimming took 4 bases from V and 5 from J; bases not matched to a gene: 7.

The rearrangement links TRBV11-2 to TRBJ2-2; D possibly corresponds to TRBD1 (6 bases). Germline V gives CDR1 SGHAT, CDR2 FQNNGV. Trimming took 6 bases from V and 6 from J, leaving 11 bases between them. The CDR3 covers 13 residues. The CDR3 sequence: CASREQGAGELFF. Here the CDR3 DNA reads TGTGCCAGCAGGGAACAGGGCGCCGGGGAGCTGTTTTTT.

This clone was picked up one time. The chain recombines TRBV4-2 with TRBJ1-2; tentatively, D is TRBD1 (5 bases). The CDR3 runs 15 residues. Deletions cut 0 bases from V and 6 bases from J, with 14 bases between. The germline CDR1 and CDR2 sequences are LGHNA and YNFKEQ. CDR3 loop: CASSQDLGRVDGYTF. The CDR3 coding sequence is TGTGCCAGCAGCCAAGATCTTGGCAGGGTGGATGGCTACACCTTC.

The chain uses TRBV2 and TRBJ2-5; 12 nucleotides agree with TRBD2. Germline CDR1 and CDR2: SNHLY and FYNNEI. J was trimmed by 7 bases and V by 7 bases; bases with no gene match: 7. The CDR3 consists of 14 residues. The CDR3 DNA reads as TGTGCCAGCAATCCTAGCGGGGGGGAGGGGACCCAGTACTTC. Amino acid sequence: CASNPSGGEGTQYF.

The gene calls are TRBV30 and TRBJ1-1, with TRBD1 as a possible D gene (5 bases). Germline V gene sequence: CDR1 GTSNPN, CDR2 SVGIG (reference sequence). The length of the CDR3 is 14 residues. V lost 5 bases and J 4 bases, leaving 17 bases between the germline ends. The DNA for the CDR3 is TGTGCCTGGCTTCTCAGGGAGAGGGGCACTGAAGCTTTCTTT. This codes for CAWLLRERGTEAFF.